The TCR beta chain under discussion was sequenced for a study of neurological immune-mediated disorders. Study overall: Relapsing-remitting patients made up most of the 34 multiple sclerosis patients, and secondary progressive patients made up 3.

TCRdb reprocessed the 5' RACE reads with MiXCR, giving one entry per CDR3 protein. The sample lists some 65,000 distinct CDR3 sequences; more than 3.5% were seen once. Trimming took off 0 bases at V and 5 bases at J, with 13 bases between the two ends. This CDR3 has 16 amino acids. The germline CDR1 and CDR2 sequences are MNHEY and SVGAGI. Overall study results and limits: Subjects shared no identical expanded-clone CDR3 amino acid sequences, suggesting private TCR-beta repertoires in all groups. According to phylogenetic grouping, one related-CDR3 cluster, a possible signature, contained the repertoires of 18 of 34 multiple sclerosis patients.

This clonotype came up many times. What it binds is unknown. Sequencing was performed on PBMCs. This chain connects TRBV6-5 to TRBJ2-2, with a tentative D call TRBD2 (5 bases). The source of this sequence is a middle-aged man with multiple sclerosis. The CDR3 DNA reads as TGTGCCAGCAGTTACTCGCCAGGAGGTGGGACCGGGGAGCTGTTTTTT. It codes for CASSYSPGGGTGELFF.